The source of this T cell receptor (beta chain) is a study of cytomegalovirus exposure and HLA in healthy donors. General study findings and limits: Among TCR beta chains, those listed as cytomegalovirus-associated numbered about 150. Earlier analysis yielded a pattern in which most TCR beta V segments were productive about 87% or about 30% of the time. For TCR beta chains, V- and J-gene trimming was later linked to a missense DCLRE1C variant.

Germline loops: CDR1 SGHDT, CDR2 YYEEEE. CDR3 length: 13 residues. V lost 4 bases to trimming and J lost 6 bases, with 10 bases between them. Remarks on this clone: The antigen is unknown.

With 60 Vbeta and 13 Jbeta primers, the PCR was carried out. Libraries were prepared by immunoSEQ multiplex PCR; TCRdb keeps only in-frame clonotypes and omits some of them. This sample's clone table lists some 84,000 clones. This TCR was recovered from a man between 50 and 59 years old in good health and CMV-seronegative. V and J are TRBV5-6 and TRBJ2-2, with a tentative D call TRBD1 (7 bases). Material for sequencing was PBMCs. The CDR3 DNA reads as TGTGCCAGCAGCCAGGGGGGTCCCGGGGAGCTGTTTTTT. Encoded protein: CASSQGGPGELFF.